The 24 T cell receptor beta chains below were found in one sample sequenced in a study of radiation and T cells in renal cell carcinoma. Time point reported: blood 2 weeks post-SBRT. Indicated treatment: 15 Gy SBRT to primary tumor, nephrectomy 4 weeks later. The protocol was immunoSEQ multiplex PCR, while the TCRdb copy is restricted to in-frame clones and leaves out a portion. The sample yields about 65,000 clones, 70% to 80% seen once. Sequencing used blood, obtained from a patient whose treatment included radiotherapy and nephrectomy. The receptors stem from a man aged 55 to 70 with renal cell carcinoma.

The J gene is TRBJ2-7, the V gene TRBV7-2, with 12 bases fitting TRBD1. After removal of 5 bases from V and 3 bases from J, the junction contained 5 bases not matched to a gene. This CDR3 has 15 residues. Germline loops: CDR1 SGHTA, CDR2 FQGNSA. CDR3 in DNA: TGTGCCAGCAGCCGTCGGGACAGGGGGCTCTACGAGCAGTACTTC. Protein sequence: CASSRRDRGLYEQYF.

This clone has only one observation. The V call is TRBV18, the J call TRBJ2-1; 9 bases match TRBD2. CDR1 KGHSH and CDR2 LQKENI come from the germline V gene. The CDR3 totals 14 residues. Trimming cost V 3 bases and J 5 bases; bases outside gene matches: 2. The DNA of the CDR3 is TGTGCCAGCTCACCGGCGGGAGGGGACAATGAGCAGTTCTTC. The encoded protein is CASSPAGGDNEQFF.

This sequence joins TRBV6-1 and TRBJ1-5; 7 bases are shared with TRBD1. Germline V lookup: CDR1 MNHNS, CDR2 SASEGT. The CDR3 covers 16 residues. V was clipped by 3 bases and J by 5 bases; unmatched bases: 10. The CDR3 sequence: CASSEVRRQGHQPQHF. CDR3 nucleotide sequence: TGTGCCAGCAGTGAGGTGCGGAGACAGGGACATCAGCCCCAGCATTTT.

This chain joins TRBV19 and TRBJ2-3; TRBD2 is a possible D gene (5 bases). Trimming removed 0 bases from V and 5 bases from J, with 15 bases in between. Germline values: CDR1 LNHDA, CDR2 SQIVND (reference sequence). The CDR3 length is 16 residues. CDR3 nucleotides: TGTGCCAGTAGTATAGATCCGGGGATGAGTGGAGATACGCAGTATTTT. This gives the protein CASSIDPGMSGDTQYF.

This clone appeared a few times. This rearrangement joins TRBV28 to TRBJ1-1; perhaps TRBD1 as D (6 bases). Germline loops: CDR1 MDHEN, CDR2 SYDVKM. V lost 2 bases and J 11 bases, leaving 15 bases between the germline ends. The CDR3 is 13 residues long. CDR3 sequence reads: CASSLITGLYAFF. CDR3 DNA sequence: TGTGCCAGCAGTTTAATCACAGGGTTATATGCTTTCTTT.

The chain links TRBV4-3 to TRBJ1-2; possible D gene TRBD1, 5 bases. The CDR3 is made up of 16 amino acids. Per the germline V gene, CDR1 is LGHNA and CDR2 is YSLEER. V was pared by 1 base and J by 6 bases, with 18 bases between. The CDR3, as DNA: TGCGCCAGCAGCCAAGCAGGGATCCAGGGCCTTGATGGCTACACCTTC. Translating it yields CASSQAGIQGLDGYTF.

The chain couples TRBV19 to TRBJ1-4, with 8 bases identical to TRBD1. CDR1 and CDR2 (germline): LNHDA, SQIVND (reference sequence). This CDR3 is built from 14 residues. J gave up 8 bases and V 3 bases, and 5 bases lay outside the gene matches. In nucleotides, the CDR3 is TGTGCCAGTAGTATGGTGGCAGGGGGCGAAAAACTGTTTTTT. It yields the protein CASSMVAGGEKLFF.

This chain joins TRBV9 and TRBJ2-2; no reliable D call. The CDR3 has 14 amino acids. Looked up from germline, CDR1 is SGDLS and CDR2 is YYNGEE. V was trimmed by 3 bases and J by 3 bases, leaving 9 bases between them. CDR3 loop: CASSDDSHTGELFF. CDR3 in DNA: TGTGCCAGCAGCGACGACTCCCACACCGGGGAGCTGTTTTTT.

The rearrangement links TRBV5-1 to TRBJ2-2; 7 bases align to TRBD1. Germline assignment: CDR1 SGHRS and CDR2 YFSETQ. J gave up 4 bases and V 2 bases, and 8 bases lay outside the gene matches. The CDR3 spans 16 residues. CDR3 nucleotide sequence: TGCGCCAGCAGCTTTAAGGGGGCGCCGGTCACCGGGGAGCTGTTTTTT. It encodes CASSFKGAPVTGELFF.

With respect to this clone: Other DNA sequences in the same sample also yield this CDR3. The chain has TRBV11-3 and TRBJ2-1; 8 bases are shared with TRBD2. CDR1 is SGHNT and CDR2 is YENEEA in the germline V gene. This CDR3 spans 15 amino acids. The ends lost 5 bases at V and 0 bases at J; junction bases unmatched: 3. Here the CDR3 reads CASSPGGSSYNEQFF. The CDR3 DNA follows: TGTGCCAGCAGCCCGGGGGGGAGCTCCTACAATGAGCAGTTCTTC.

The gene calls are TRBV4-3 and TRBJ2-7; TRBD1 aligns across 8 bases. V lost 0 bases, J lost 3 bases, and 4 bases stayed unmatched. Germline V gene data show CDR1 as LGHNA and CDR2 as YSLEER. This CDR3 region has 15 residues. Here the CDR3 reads CASSQDWGQDYEQYF. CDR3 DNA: TGCGCCAGCAGCCAAGATTGGGGACAGGACTACGAGCAGTACTTC.

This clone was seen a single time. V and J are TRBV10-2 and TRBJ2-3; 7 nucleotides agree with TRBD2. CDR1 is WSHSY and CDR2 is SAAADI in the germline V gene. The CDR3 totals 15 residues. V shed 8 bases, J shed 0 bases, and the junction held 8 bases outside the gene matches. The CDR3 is CASGYLAASTDTQYF. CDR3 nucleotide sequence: TGCGCCAGCGGTTACCTAGCGGCCAGCACAGATACGCAGTATTTT.

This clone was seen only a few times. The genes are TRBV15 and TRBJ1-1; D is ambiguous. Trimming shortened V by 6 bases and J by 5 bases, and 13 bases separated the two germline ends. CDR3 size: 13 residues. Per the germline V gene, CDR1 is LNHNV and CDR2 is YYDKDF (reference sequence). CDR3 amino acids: CATSIGGRTEAFF. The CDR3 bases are TGTGCCACCAGTATTGGCGGCAGGACTGAAGCTTTCTTT.

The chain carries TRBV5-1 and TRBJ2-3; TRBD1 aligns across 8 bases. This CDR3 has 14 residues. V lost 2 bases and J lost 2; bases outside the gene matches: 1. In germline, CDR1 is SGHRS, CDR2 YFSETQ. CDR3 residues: CASSFQGATDTQYF. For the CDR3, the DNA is TGCGCCAGCAGCTTTCAGGGGGCCACAGATACGCAGTATTTT.

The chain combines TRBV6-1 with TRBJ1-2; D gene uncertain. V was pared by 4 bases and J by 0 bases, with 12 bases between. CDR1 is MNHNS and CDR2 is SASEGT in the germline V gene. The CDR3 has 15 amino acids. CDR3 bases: TGTGCCAGCAGTGGGGTCAGATACACTAACTATGGCTACACCTTC. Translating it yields CASSGVRYTNYGYTF.

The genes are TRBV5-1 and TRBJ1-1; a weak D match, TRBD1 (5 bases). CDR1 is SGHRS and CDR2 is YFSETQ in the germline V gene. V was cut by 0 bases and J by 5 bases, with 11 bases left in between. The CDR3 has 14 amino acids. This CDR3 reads CASSLAGTATEAFF. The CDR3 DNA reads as TGCGCCAGCAGCTTGGCGGGGACGGCAACTGAAGCTTTCTTT.

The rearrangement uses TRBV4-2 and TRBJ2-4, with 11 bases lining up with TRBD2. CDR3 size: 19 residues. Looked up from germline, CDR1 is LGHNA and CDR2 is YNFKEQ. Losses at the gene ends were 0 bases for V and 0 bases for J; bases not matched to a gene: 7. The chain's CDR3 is CASSQETSGSQLAKNIQYF. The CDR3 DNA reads TGTGCCAGCAGCCAAGAAACTAGCGGGAGTCAACTAGCCAAAAACATTCAGTACTTC.

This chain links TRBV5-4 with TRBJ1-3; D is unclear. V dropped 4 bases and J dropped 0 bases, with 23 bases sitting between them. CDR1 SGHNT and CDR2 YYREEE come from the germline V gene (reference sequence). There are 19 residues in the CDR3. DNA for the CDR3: TGTGCCAGCAGCCCCAGGAGTCCCGGCCCCCCTGACTCTGGAAACACCATATATTTT. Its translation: CASSPRSPGPPDSGNTIYF.

CDR3 nucleotides: TGCGCCAGCAGCCCCGGGACTAGCGGGAACGAGCAGTACTTC. The encoded protein is CASSPGTSGNEQYF. This chain links TRBV4-3 with TRBJ2-7; 13 bases line up with TRBD2. The V and J ends lost 4 bases and 5 bases, in that order; junction bases with no gene match: 2. CDR3 length: 14 amino acids. The V gene's germline CDR1 is LGHNA and CDR2 YSLEER.

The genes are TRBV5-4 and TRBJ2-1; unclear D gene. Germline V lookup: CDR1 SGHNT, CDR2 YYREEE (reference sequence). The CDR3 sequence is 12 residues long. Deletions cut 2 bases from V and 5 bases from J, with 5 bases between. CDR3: CASSLTDNEQFF. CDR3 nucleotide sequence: TGTGCCAGCAGCTTAACGGACAATGAGCAGTTCTTC.

CDR3 protein: CASSQIMGGTGELFF. CDR3 DNA sequence: TGTGCCAGCAGCCAGATTATGGGGGGCACCGGGGAGCTGTTTTTT. The chain recombines TRBV4-2 with TRBJ2-2; the D gene is possibly TRBD2 (6 bases). This CDR3 is 15 amino acids long. V was trimmed by 3 bases and J by 4 bases, leaving 12 bases between them. CDR1 and CDR2 from the germline V gene are LGHNA and YNFKEQ.

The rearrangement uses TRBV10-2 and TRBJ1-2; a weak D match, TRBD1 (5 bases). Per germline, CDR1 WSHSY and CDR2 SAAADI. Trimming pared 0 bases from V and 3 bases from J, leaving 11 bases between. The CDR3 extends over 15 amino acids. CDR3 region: CASSESSGLDYGYTF. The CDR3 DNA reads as TGCGCCAGCAGTGAGTCATCAGGGTTGGACTATGGCTACACCTTC.

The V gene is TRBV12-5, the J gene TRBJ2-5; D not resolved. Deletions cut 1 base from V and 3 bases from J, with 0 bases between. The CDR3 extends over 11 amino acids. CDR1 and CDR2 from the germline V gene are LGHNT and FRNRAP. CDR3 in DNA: TGTGCTAGTGGTTTGGAAGAGACCCAGTACTTC. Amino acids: CASGLEETQYF. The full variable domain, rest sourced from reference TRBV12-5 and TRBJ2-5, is DARVTQTPRHKVTEMGQEVTMRCQPILGHNTVFWYRQTMMQGLELLAYFRNRAPLDDSGMPKDRFSAEMPDATLATLKIQPSEPRDSAVYFCASGLEETQYFGPGTRLLVL.

In DNA, the CDR3 is TGTGCCAGCAGACTTGATACATCAAATCAGCCCCAGCATTTT. It specifies CASRLDTSNQPQHF. The V gene is TRBV6-1, the J gene TRBJ1-5, with D unresolved. CDR1 and CDR2 from the germline V gene are MNHNS and SASEGT. CDR3 length: 14 amino acids. V was shortened by 6 bases and J by 4 bases, with 13 bases between the two germline ends.